This T cell receptor beta chain was retrieved from a study of cytomegalovirus exposure and HLA in healthy donors. Study overall: Most genotyped donors, around 78% of 398, had Caucasian-associated genetic ancestry. General study findings and limits: In a later analysis, specific HLA alleles were associated with about 18,000 TCR beta sequences at a 0.05 false discovery rate.

About this clone: Its matching antigen is unknown.

Per the germline V gene, CDR1 is LNHDA and CDR2 is SQIVND (reference sequence). The CDR3 extends over 14 amino acids. V was cut by 1 base and J by 4 bases, with 10 bases left in between. Researchers ran the PCR with 60 Vbeta and 13 Jbeta primers. As handled by the study authors: An analysis performed later counted 60 million to 90 million unique TCR beta chains (roughly 11 million of them shared). Sequenced by immunoSEQ multiplex PCR; TCRdb stores in-frame clones only, minus some. The V and J calls and clone size are taken from that table; D and trimming were inferred from the DNA. This table has approximately 160,000 clones, 64% appearing once.

The specimen was PBMCs. The chain joins TRBV19 to TRBJ1-2, with D possibly TRBD1 on 5 matching bases. The TCR originated in a woman younger than 45 in good health and CMV-seropositive. The CDR3 bases are TGTGCCAGTAGTATAGTAGGGGCTGGCTATGGCTACACCTTC. It codes for CASSIVGAGYGYTF.